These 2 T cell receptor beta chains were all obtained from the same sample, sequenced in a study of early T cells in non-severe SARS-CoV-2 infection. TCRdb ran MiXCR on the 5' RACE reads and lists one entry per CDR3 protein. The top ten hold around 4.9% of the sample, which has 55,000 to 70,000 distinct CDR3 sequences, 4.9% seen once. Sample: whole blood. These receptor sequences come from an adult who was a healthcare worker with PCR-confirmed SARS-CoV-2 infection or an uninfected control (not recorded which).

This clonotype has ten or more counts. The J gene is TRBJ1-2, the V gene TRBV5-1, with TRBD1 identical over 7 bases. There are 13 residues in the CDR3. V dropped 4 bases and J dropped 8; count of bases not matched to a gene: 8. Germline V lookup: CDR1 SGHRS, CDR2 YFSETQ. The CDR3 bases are TGCGCCAGCAGCCCAGAGGACAGGCGAGGCTACACCTTC. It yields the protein CASSPEDRRGYTF. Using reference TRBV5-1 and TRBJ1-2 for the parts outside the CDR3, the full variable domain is KAGVTQTPRYLIKTRGQQVTLSCSPISGHRSVSWYQQTPGQGLQFLFEYFSETQRNKGNFPGRFSGRQFSNSRSEMNVSTLELGDSALYLCASSPEDRRGYTFGSGTRLTVV.

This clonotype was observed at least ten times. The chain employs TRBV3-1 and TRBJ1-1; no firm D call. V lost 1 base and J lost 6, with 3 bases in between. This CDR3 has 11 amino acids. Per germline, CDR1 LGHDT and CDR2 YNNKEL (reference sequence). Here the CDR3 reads CASSQASEAFF. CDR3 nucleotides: TGTGCCAGCAGCCAAGCTTCTGAAGCTTTCTTT.